These T cell receptor beta chains were read from a single sample in a study of cytomegalovirus exposure and HLA in healthy donors. TCRdb's copy holds only in-frame clones and misses some; the assay was immunoSEQ multiplex PCR. In the table there are around 130,000 clones, roughly 80% of which are singletons. Sequencing was done on a sample of PBMCs. The receptors were gathered from a woman under 30 in good health and CMV-seronegative. Both conserved end residues are trimmed from each CDR3.

J	V	CDR3
TRBJ2-2	TRBV6-5	ASSYRHVGGTGELF
TRBJ2-1	TRBV6-5	ASGGSGSYNEQF
.	TRBV25-1	ASGPSGTLHEQY
TRBJ1-1	TRBV7-9	ASSFRTGNMNTEAF
TRBJ2-7	TRBV5-1	ASNLEGSLYEQY
TRBJ1-4	TRBV15	ATSRDLQHSGEKLF
TRBJ2-7	TRBV28	ASRDSGLLSEQY
.	TRBV5-6	ASSLAEVSYYEQY
TRBJ2-5	TRBV19	ASRFQSQETQY
TRBJ2-7	TRBV7-9	ASSSSSGETYEQY
TRBJ2-2	TRBV4-1	ASSLGARTGELF
TRBJ2-5	TRBV2	ASRGGGASETQY
TRBJ1-5	TRBV10-3	AIRQDLNQPQH
TRBJ2-4	TRBV18	ASSPPAGGMAKNSQY
TRBJ1-6	TRBV6-5	ASSYGTGGSAALH
TRBJ2-6	TRBV30	AWAGQGTSGANVLT
TRBJ1-5	TRBV6-5	ASGAVFQPQH
TRBJ1-4	TRBV27	ATAPERYPNEKLF
TRBJ2-6	TRBV19	ASSVLETGANVLT
TRBJ2-1	TRBV5-1	ASSEVAGAYNEQF